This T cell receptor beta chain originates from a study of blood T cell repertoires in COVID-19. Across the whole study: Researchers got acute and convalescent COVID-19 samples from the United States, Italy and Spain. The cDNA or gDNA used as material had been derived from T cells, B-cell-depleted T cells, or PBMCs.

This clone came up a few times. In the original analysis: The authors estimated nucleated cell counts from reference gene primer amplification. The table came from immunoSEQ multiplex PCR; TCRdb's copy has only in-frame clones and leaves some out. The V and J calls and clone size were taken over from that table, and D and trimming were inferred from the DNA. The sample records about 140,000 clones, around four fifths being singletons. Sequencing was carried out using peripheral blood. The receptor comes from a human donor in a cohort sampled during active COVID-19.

CDR3 coding DNA: TGTGCCAGCATCAAAGGGGGGGGGCACACAGATACGCAGTATTTT. It is translated as CASIKGGGHTDTQYF. The rearrangement links TRBV28 to TRBJ2-3, with a possible D match to TRBD2 (7 bases). Trimming pared 7 bases from V and 2 bases from J, leaving 16 bases between. The CDR3 covers 15 residues. Germline V gene lookup returns CDR1 MDHEN and CDR2 SYDVKM.